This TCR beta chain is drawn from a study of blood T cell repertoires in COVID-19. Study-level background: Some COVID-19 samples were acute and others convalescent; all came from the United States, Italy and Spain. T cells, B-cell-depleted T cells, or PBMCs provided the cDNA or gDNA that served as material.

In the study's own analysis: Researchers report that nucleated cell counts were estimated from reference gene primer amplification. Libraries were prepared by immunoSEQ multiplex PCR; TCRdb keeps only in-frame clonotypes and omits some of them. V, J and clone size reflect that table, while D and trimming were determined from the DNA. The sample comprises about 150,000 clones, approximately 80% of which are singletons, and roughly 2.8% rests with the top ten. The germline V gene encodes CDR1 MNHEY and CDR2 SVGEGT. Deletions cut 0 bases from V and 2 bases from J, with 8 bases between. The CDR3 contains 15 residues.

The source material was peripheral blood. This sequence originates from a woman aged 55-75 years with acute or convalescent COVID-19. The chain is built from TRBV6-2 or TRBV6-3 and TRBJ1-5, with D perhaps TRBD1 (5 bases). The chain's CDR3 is CASSYSGRGNQPQHF. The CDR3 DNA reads TGTGCCAGCAGTTACTCCGGCAGGGGCAATCAGCCCCAGCATTTT.